The 18 T cell receptor beta chains in this list originate from one sample, sequenced in a study of radiation and T cells in renal cell carcinoma. Only in-frame clones appear in the TCRdb table, and some are missing; sequencing was by immunoSEQ multiplex PCR. The sample gives 140,000 or so clones, 65% to 90% of which show up once; roughly 17% is in the top ten. Time point reported: blood 4 weeks post-SBRT, at nephrectomy. This sample's treatment: 15 Gy SBRT to primary tumor, nephrectomy 4 weeks later. The sample was blood, taken from a patient whose treatment included radiotherapy and nephrectomy. These receptors all stem from a woman aged 45-60 years with renal cell carcinoma.

This chain uses TRBV7-6 with TRBJ2-1; 9 bases fit TRBD1. From germline, CDR1 is SGHVS and CDR2 FNYEAQ. CDR3 size: 15 residues. Trimming cost V 5 bases and J 8 bases; bases outside gene matches: 10. The CDR3 DNA reads TGTGCCAGCAGCCAACAGGACAGGGGCACGGATGAGCAGTTCTTC. Translated: CASSQQDRGTDEQFF. The full variable domain, rest sourced from reference TRBV7-6 and TRBJ2-1, is GAGVSQSPRYKVTKRGQDVALRCDPISGHVSLYWYRQALGQGPEFLTYFNYEAQQDKSGLPNDRFSAERPEGSISTLTIQRTEQRDSAMYRCASSQQDRGTDEQFFGPGTRLTVL.

Only one count was recorded for this clone. V gene TRBV7-2 combines with J gene TRBJ1-2, with no clear D. Germline-derived CDR1 and CDR2 are SGHTA and FQGNSA. CDR3 length equals 13 residues. V was trimmed by 1 base and J by 5 bases, leaving 8 bases between them. The DNA for the CDR3 is TGTGCCAGCAGCTTAGGACTTCGTTATGGCTACACCTTC. Translated, it gives CASSLGLRYGYTF.

This chain connects TRBV18 to TRBJ1-5; 7 bases line up with TRBD1. The V segment lost 2 bases and the J segment 3 bases; nucleotides outside the gene matches: 4. The CDR3 runs 15 residues. The germline V gene has CDR1 KGHSH and CDR2 LQKENI. The CDR3 DNA sequence: TGTGCCAGCTCACCAGGAGGGGGCAACAATCAGCCCCAGCATTTT. It codes for CASSPGGGNNQPQHF.

This chain uses TRBV9 with TRBJ1-2; 8 bases match TRBD1. CDR1 is SGDLS, CDR2 YYNGEE, per germline. The V segment lost 4 bases and the J segment 9 bases; nucleotides outside the gene matches: 8. The CDR3 sequence is 13 residues long. The CDR3 nucleotides are TGTGCCAGCAGCTACTTATGGACAGGGAGCTACACCTTC. Encoded protein: CASSYLWTGSYTF.

The chain combines TRBV28 with TRBJ2-1; tentative D call: TRBD2 (6 bases). CDR3 length equals 12 residues. Trimming took 10 bases from V and 9 from J, leaving 16 bases between them. Germline V lookup: CDR1 MDHEN, CDR2 SYDVKM. CDR3 DNA: TGTGCCACAGGGACTCACGGGGGTGAGCAGTTCTTC. This gives the protein CATGTHGGEQFF.

The V and J genes are TRBV7-9 and TRBJ2-7; TRBD1 matches at 10 bases. From germline, CDR1 is SEHNR and CDR2 FQNEAQ (reference sequence). The CDR3 covers 15 residues. V was clipped by 7 bases and J by 4 bases; unmatched bases: 10. Written as DNA, the CDR3 is TGTGCCAGCATCACAAATCGGGACAGGGGATACGAGCAGTACTTC. This sequence encodes CASITNRDRGYEQYF.

CDR3 amino acids: CASSQGTLSYEQYF. The CDR3 bases are TGTGCCAGCAGCCAAGGGACTTTATCCTACGAGCAGTACTTC. The chain has TRBV4-2 and TRBJ2-7; TRBD2 might be the D (5 bases). The V gene's germline CDR1 is LGHNA and CDR2 YNFKEQ. This CDR3 has 14 residues. Trimming left V 1 base short and J 1 base short, with 8 bases between.

Here the CDR3 DNA reads TGTGCCAGCAGGGCTCGGGGGAGTTCAACGGGCGAGCAGTACTTC. Its translation: CASRARGSSTGEQYF. The chain employs TRBV7-3 and TRBJ2-7, with D maybe TRBD2 (6 bases). CDR1 is SGHTA and CDR2 is FQGTGA in the germline V gene. This CDR3 is built from 15 residues. With 6 bases removed from V and 6 bases from J, the gap between germline ends came to 21 bases.

This chain connects TRBV4-3 to TRBJ2-6; D perhaps matches TRBD2 (6 bases). This CDR3 contains 17 residues. Trimming took off 2 bases at V and 1 base at J, with 12 bases between the two ends. Germline assignment: CDR1 LGHNA and CDR2 YSLEER. CDR3 in amino acids: CASSQSRSGSGANVLTF. The CDR3 DNA sequence: TGCGCCAGCAGCCAAAGCCGTAGCGGATCTGGGGCCAACGTCCTGACTTTC.

The V call is TRBV30, the J call TRBJ1-6; D may be TRBD1 (5 bases). Trimming cost V 0 bases and J 9 bases, with 18 bases left between them. The CDR3 has 16 residues. Germline CDR1 and CDR2: GTSNPN and SVGIG (reference sequence). The CDR3 DNA reads as TGTGCCTGGAGTGTAAGCTCTGGGGTTCAGGGTTCACCCCTCCACTTT. Encoded protein: CAWSVSSGVQGSPLHF.

The chain combines TRBV5-1 with TRBJ1-1; 7 nucleotides align to TRBD1. Trimming took 0 bases from V and 6 from J; bases not matched to a gene: 2. Germline CDR1 SGHRS, CDR2 YFSETQ. This CDR3 is built from 13 residues. The chain's CDR3 is CASSLEGAPEAFF. In DNA, the CDR3 is TGCGCCAGCAGCTTGGAGGGGGCCCCTGAAGCTTTCTTT.

This clone was counted between two and nine times. The chain carries TRBV13 and TRBJ2-1, with a tentative D call TRBD2 (6 bases). The CDR3 covers 16 residues. Trimming took 1 base from V and 1 from J, leaving 11 bases between them. Germline V gene data show CDR1 as PRHDT and CDR2 as FYEKMQ (reference sequence). CDR3 nucleotide sequence: TGTGCCAGCAGCTTAGAAGGCGGGAAATCCTACAATGAGCAGTTCTTC. It encodes CASSLEGGKSYNEQFF.

The rearrangement uses TRBV29-1 and TRBJ1-5; 11 bases are a match to TRBD1. V lost 6 bases, J lost 5 bases, and 0 bases stayed unmatched. Looked up from germline, CDR1 is SQVTM and CDR2 is ANQGSEA. The length of the CDR3 is 12 residues. CDR3 sequence (DNA): TGCAGCGTGGGACAGGGGGATCAGCCCCAGCATTTT. Its translation is CSVGQGDQPQHF.

J is TRBJ2-1 and V is TRBV5-6, with 11 bases identical to TRBD2. Trimming at V came to 3 bases and at J to 3 bases, leaving 5 bases not matched to a gene. The CDR3 extends over 16 amino acids. The germline CDR1 and CDR2 sequences are SGHDT and YYEEEE. For the CDR3, the DNA is TGTGCCAGCAGCTCACGACTAGCGGGACACTACAATGAGCAGTTCTTC. The encoded protein is CASSSRLAGHYNEQFF.

This clone has just one count. The CDR3 protein is CSVVSGRREQYF. CDR3 DNA: TGCAGCGTAGTGTCCGGGAGGAGGGAGCAGTACTTC. The J gene is TRBJ2-7, the V gene TRBV29-1, with TRBD2 matching 7 bases. The V gene end was trimmed by 6 bases and the J gene end by 7 bases; junction bases not matched to a gene: 9. Germline V gives CDR1 SQVTM, CDR2 ANQGSEA. The CDR3 extends over 12 amino acids.

This clone was observed at least ten times. The chain employs TRBV11-2 and TRBJ2-5; maybe TRBD1 (6 bases). The V gene lost 5 bases and the J gene lost 5 bases, with 9 bases spanning the gap. From germline, CDR1 is SGHAT and CDR2 FQNNGV. The CDR3 sequence is 12 residues long. Here the CDR3 reads CASSPQGETQYF. The CDR3 DNA reads as TGTGCCAGCAGCCCTCAGGGGGAGACCCAGTACTTC.

The V call is TRBV18, the J call TRBJ1-4; TRBD1 matches at 9 bases. This CDR3 region has 15 residues. Trimming at V came to 3 bases and at J to 4 bases, leaving 3 bases not matched to a gene. The V gene's germline CDR1 is KGHSH and CDR2 LQKENI. The CDR3 nucleotides read TGTGCCAGCTCACCTTTGGACAGGGGTAATGAAAAACTGTTTTTT. It specifies CASSPLDRGNEKLFF.

This clone was counted a few times. The chain has TRBV19 and TRBJ2-1, with a weak D call TRBD2 (6 bases). This CDR3 comprises 14 residues. V lost 1 base, J lost 8 bases, and 12 bases lay in between. Germline CDR1 is LNHDA and CDR2 is SQIVND (reference sequence). The CDR3 loop reads CASSIAGVSYEQFF. Here the CDR3 DNA reads TGTGCCAGTAGTATAGCGGGAGTCTCGTATGAGCAGTTCTTC.